The 27 T cell receptor beta chains below were found in one sample sequenced in a study of beta chain features in type 1 diabetes. The entirety of the isolated RNA underwent reverse transcription, so expressed TCRB transcripts were sequenced. Here immunoSEQ multiplex PCR was the method, and the copy in TCRdb shows in-frame clones only, minus some. The sample records more than 300,000 clones, more than 13% being singletons. The source material was naive CD4+ T cells from blood. The receptors come from a young woman in good health.

This clone was recorded a few times. The chain is built from TRBV5-1 and TRBJ2-7; perhaps TRBD2 as D (5 bases). This CDR3 region has 14 residues. V was shortened by 0 bases and J by 6 bases, with 13 bases between the two germline ends. CDR1 and CDR2 (germline): SGHRS, YFSETQ. CDR3: CASSLDPWETEQYF. The CDR3 nucleotides read TGCGCCAGCAGCTTGGATCCATGGGAGACCGAGCAGTACTTC.

The chain links TRBV30 to TRBJ1-5, with a weak D call TRBD1 (5 bases). The CDR3 has 13 residues. The germline V gene has CDR1 GTSNPN and CDR2 SVGIG (reference sequence). Trimming took 3 bases from V and 2 from J, leaving 8 bases between them. This CDR3 is CAWSRQRNQPQHF. As DNA, the CDR3 is TGTGCCTGGAGCAGACAGCGCAATCAGCCCCAGCATTTT.

To note about this clone: A read error may account for a junction end that differs from germline. The chain carries TRBV7-7 and TRBJ2-1, with 11 bases lining up with TRBD2. Germline V gene data show CDR1 as SSHAT and CDR2 as FNYEAQ (reference sequence). This CDR3 contains 16 residues. The DNA of the CDR3 is TGTGCTAGCAGCCAAATAGCGGGAGGGCCCCTTAATGAGCAGTTCTTC. Translation: CASSQIAGGPLNEQFF.

This clone was seen a handful of times. V and J are TRBV7-9 and TRBJ2-1, with D unclear. Looked up from germline, CDR1 is SEHNR and CDR2 is FQNEAQ (reference sequence). V was shortened by 2 bases and J by 4 bases, with 6 bases between the two germline ends. The CDR3 loop spans 13 amino acids. This chain's CDR3 is CASSLTEYNEQFF. The CDR3 region has the DNA TGTGCCAGCAGCTTAACCGAGTACAATGAGCAGTTCTTC.

This clone was seen a few times. This CDR3 is CASTNYNEQFF. The DNA of the CDR3 is TGTGCCAGCACCAACTACAATGAGCAGTTCTTC. V gene TRBV7-2 combines with J gene TRBJ2-1; D not certain. Per the germline V gene, CDR1 is SGHTA and CDR2 is FQGNSA. V shed 7 bases and J shed 3 bases, with 4 bases lying between them. CDR3 length equals 11 residues.

The chain recombines TRBV18 with TRBJ1-1, with a possible D match to TRBD1 (6 bases). This CDR3 is 16 amino acids long. Trimming took off 3 bases at V and 0 bases at J, with 14 bases between the two ends. Germline V gene sequence: CDR1 KGHSH, CDR2 LQKENI. The CDR3: CASSPRDTLMNTEAFF. The CDR3 region has the DNA TGTGCCAGCTCACCCAGGGACACACTAATGAACACTGAAGCTTTCTTT.

V usage is TRBV5-6 and J usage is TRBJ2-5, with D possibly TRBD2 on 6 matching bases. This CDR3 is 14 amino acids long. V was shortened by 4 bases and J by 5 bases, with 15 bases between the two germline ends. Germline V gene lookup returns CDR1 SGHDT and CDR2 YYEEEE. In nucleotides, the CDR3 is TGTGCCAGCAGCGTCCTAGCGCCCGGGGAGACCCAGTACTTC. Its translation: CASSVLAPGETQYF.

This clone has a handful of counts. The chain is built from TRBV29-1 and TRBJ1-3; D uncertain. Germline V gene sequence: CDR1 SQVTM, CDR2 ANQGSEA. The CDR3 is 14 amino acids. Trimming left V 2 bases short and J 3 bases short, with 11 bases between. This chain's CDR3 is CSVEKPVGGNTIYF. The DNA of the CDR3 is TGCAGCGTTGAAAAACCGGTTGGTGGAAACACCATATATTTT.

This clone came up a few times. CDR3 residues: CAAATGSVADTQYF. CDR3 DNA sequence: TGTGCCGCCGCGACAGGGTCGGTCGCAGATACGCAGTATTTT. The V gene is TRBV7-9, the J gene TRBJ2-3; 7 nucleotides match TRBD1. This CDR3 is built from 14 residues. CDR1 SEHNR and CDR2 FQNEAQ come from the germline V gene (reference sequence). The V and J ends lost 11 bases and 4 bases, in that order; junction bases with no gene match: 12.

This clone has just a few counts. V and J are TRBV11-3 and TRBJ2-3; 9 bases are shared with TRBD2. CDR3 length: 15 amino acids. V shed 6 bases and J 4 bases; nucleotides not matched to a gene: 8. CDR1 is SGHNT, CDR2 YENEEA, per germline. The CDR3 is CASSSGLALADTQYF. As DNA, the CDR3 is TGTGCCAGCAGTTCGGGACTAGCTCTCGCAGATACGCAGTATTTT.

This clone was counted between two and nine times. The rearrangement uses TRBV18 and TRBJ2-3, with TRBD1 matching over 7 bases. This CDR3 is built from 16 residues. CDR1 and CDR2 (germline): KGHSH, LQKENI. V gave up 0 bases and J gave up 6 bases; unmatched junction bases: 9. CDR3 DNA: TGTGCCAGCTCACCACCTGGGACAGTCCTCGGGGATACGCAGTATTTT. This encodes CASSPPGTVLGDTQYF.

The rearrangement joins TRBV5-1 to TRBJ2-6, with D tentatively TRBD1 (5 bases). V lost 3 bases and J lost 2, with 12 bases in between. This CDR3 spans 16 amino acids. The germline gives CDR1 SGHRS, CDR2 YFSETQ. CDR3 in DNA: TGCGCCAGCAGCTCGCCGAAGGGGACTGGGGCCAACGTCCTGACTTTC. Residues: CASSSPKGTGANVLTF. Variable domain in full (rest from reference TRBV5-1 and TRBJ2-6): KAGVTQTPRYLIKTRGQQVTLSCSPISGHRSVSWYQQTPGQGLQFLFEYFSETQRNKGNFPGRFSGRQFSNSRSEMNVSTLELGDSALYLCASSSPKGTGANVLTFGAGSRLTVL.

The gene calls are TRBV28 and TRBJ2-3, with D tentatively TRBD2 (6 bases). Germline values: CDR1 MDHEN, CDR2 SYDVKM. This CDR3 is 14 amino acids long. V lost 8 bases and J lost 4, with 16 bases in between. The CDR3 bases are TGTGCCAGCCCCCCAACCGGGAGTGCAGATACGCAGTATTTT. It codes for CASPPTGSADTQYF.

The rearrangement uses TRBV5-1 and TRBJ2-7; 7 bases are shared with TRBD2. The J segment lost 2 bases and the V segment lost 4 bases, leaving 15 bases of the junction unmatched. The CDR3 spans 17 residues. Germline V CDR1 and CDR2: SGHRS, YFSETQ. CDR3 coding DNA: TGCGCCAGCAGCCAATGGGTCGTCGGGGAGGGCCCCTACGAGCAGTACTTC. This codes for CASSQWVVGEGPYEQYF.

The CDR3 is CASSLDGGLYTEAFF. The CDR3 region has the DNA TGTGCCAGCAGCTTAGACGGGGGGCTGTACACTGAAGCTTTCTTT. The chain uses TRBV7-2 and TRBJ1-1; TRBD1 might be the D (6 bases). V lost 1 base and J lost 3, with 12 bases in between. Per the germline V gene, CDR1 is SGHTA and CDR2 is FQGNSA. The CDR3 is made up of 15 amino acids. The variable domain in full, with the rest retrieved from reference TRBV7-2 and TRBJ1-1, is GAGVSQSPSNKVTEKGKDVELRCDPISGHTALYWYRQSLGQGLEFLIYFQGNSAPDKSGLPSDRFSAERTGGSVSTLTIQRTQQEDSAVYLCASSLDGGLYTEAFFGQGTRLTVV.

A few counts support this clone. The chain links TRBV29-1 to TRBJ1-1, with a tentative D call TRBD1 (6 bases). CDR1 SQVTM and CDR2 ANQGSEA come from the germline V gene. The CDR3 sequence is 14 residues long. Trimming took off 8 bases at V and 4 bases at J, with 20 bases between the two ends. CDR3 region: CSPSWTAQGTEAFF. CDR3 nucleotides: TGCAGCCCCTCATGGACAGCCCAGGGCACTGAAGCTTTCTTT.

This rearrangement joins TRBV11-1 to TRBJ2-1; 8 bases line up with TRBD2. CDR3 length: 16 amino acids. V dropped 1 base and J dropped 9; count of bases not matched to a gene: 11. Germline CDR1 is SGHAT and CDR2 is FQDESV (reference sequence). CDR3 region: CASSLGPGGPIVEQFF. CDR3 coding DNA: TGTGCCAGCAGCTTAGGTCCGGGAGGGCCAATTGTTGAGCAGTTCTTC.

V usage is TRBV14 and J usage is TRBJ1-1, with 10 bases fitting TRBD1. Germline values: CDR1 SGHDN, CDR2 FVKESK. The CDR3 has 17 residues. V shed 4 bases, J shed 1 base, and the junction held 9 bases outside the gene matches. The CDR3 bases are TGTGCCAGCAGCCCCCCGGGACAGGGGCTATGGAACACTGAAGCTTTCTTT. As protein: CASSPPGQGLWNTEAFF.

The sample holds a few counts of this clone. The V call is TRBV19, the J call TRBJ2-1; TRBD1 agrees at 12 bases. CDR1 and CDR2 (germline): LNHDA, SQIVND (reference sequence). The CDR3 is 18 residues long. J lost 4 bases, V lost 5 bases, and 12 bases had no gene match. In DNA form, the CDR3 reads TGTGCCAGTAGTTTCCCCGGGACAGGGGGCCGACAATACAATGAGCAGTTCTTC. This sequence encodes CASSFPGTGGRQYNEQFF.

The sample holds a few counts of this clone. This chain joins TRBV19 and TRBJ1-5; D might be TRBD1 (6 bases). Trimming removed 1 base from V and 7 bases from J, with 11 bases in between. CDR1 is LNHDA and CDR2 is SQIVND in the germline V gene (reference sequence). CDR3 length equals 14 residues. The CDR3 here is CASSIGGQGQPQHF. CDR3 nucleotide sequence: TGTGCCAGTAGTATAGGAGGTCAGGGGCAGCCCCAGCATTTT.

The sample holds a few counts of this clone. DNA for the CDR3: TGTGCCAGCAGTGGACTTGATTCTCCCCGGGAGGGCTACACCTTC. Translated, it gives CASSGLDSPREGYTF. This sequence joins TRBV25-1 and TRBJ1-2; D gene unclear. The V and J ends lost 4 bases and 8 bases respectively, with 20 bases between them. This CDR3 spans 15 amino acids. CDR1 is MGHDK, CDR2 SYGVNS, per germline.

This clone has more than one count but fewer than ten. The chain links TRBV6-5 to TRBJ2-5; 10 bases align to TRBD1. Germline-derived CDR1 and CDR2 are MNHEY and SVGAGI. There are 12 residues in the CDR3. J gave up 5 bases and V 10 bases, and 4 bases lay outside the gene matches. DNA for the CDR3: TGTGCCACTGGGGACAGGGGTGAGACCCAGTACTTC. This gives the protein CATGDRGETQYF.

This clone was counted a few times. The chain carries TRBV11-2 and TRBJ2-1, with TRBD1 matching over 8 bases. After removal of 5 bases from V and 9 bases from J, the junction contained 12 bases not matched to a gene. The CDR3 is 15 residues long. Germline assignment: CDR1 SGHAT and CDR2 FQNNGV. Here the CDR3 reads CASSLGDRRYSEQFF. In DNA, the CDR3 is TGTGCCAGCAGCCTAGGGGACAGGCGGTATAGTGAGCAGTTCTTC.

For the CDR3, the DNA is TGCGCCAGCAGTGAGTCAAAGAACAGGAACACTGAAGCTTTCTTT. Translated: CASSESKNRNTEAFF. The chain uses TRBV10-1 and TRBJ1-1; D ambiguous. CDR1 and CDR2 (germline): WNHNN, SYGVQD (reference sequence). There are 15 residues in the CDR3. V lost 0 bases to trimming and J lost 1 base, with 9 bases between them.

The chain is built from TRBV6-5 and TRBJ1-2, with 8 bases that match TRBD1. In germline, CDR1 is MNHEY, CDR2 SVGAGI. V was pared by 6 bases and J by 2 bases, with 5 bases of the junction left unmatched. The CDR3 sequence is 14 residues long. Written as DNA, the CDR3 is TGTGCCAGCAGCCAGGACAGGGCAAACTATGGCTACACCTTC. It encodes CASSQDRANYGYTF.

There are a few counts of this clone. J is TRBJ2-2 and V is TRBV30; 7 bases fit TRBD2. The germline gives CDR1 GTSNPN, CDR2 SVGIG (reference sequence). J gave up 7 bases and V 3 bases, and 11 bases lay outside the gene matches. This CDR3 is 15 amino acids long. The CDR3 here is CAWRSPGLPFGELFF. CDR3 bases: TGTGCCTGGAGGTCTCCGGGACTACCTTTCGGGGAGCTGTTTTTT.

In its sample, this clone was seen a few times. The chain links TRBV30 to TRBJ1-1; D gene ambiguous. The CDR3 is 13 amino acids. Germline-derived CDR1 and CDR2 are GTSNPN and SVGIG (reference sequence). Trimming removed 0 bases from V and 6 bases from J, with 11 bases in between. CDR3 amino acids: CAWSVTVWSEAFF. The CDR3 DNA reads as TGTGCCTGGAGTGTTACGGTTTGGTCTGAAGCTTTCTTT.